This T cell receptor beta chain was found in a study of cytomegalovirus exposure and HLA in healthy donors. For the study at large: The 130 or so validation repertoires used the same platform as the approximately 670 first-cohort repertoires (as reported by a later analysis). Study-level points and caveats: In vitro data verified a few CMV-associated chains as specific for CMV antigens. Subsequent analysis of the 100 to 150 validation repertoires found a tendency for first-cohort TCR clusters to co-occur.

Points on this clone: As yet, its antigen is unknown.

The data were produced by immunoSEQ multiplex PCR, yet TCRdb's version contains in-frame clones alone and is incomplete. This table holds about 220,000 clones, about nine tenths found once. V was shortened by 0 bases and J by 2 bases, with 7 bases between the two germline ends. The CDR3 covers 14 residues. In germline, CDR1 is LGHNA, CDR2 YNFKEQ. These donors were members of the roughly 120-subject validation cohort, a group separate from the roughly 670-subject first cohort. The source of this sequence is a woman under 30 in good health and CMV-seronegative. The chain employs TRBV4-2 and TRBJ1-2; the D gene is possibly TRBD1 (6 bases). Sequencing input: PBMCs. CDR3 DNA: TGTGCCAGCAGCCAAGAAGGGGGAAACTATGGCTACACCTTC. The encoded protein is CASSQEGGNYGYTF.